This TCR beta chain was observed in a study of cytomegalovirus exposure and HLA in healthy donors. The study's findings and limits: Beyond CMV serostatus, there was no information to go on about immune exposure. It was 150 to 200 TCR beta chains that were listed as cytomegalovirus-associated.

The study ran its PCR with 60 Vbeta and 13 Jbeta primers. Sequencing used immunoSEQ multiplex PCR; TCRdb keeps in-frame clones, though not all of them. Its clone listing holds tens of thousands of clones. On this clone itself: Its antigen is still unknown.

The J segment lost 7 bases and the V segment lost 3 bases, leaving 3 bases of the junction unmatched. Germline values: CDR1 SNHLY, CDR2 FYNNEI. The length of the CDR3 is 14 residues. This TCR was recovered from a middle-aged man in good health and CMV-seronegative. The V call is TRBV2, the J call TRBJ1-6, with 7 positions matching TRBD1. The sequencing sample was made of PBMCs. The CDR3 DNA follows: TGTGCCAGCAGTGAGACAGGGATAAATTCACCCCTCCACTTT. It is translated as CASSETGINSPLHF.